The 19 T cell receptor beta chains below were found in one sample sequenced in a study of blood T cell repertoires in COVID-19. The assay was immunoSEQ multiplex PCR, and TCRdb's table has in-frame clones only and misses some. The sample contains about 160,000 clones, 65% to 80% of which appear only once. Sequencing was done on a sample of peripheral blood. The receptors were gathered from a man between 60 and 75 years old with acute or convalescent COVID-19.

The chain links TRBV12-3 or TRBV12-4 to TRBJ1-1; a weak D match, TRBD1 (5 bases). The CDR3 has 13 amino acids. Trimming removed 5 bases at V and 7 bases at J, with 14 bases between. The chain's CDR3 is CASSRPDTNEAFF. The CDR3 region has the DNA TGTGCCAGCAGTCGTCCGGACACTAATGAAGCTTTCTTT.

The gene calls are TRBV21-1 and TRBJ2-5; the table's D call, TRBD1, was not checked against the DNA. TRBV21-1 represents a pseudogene. This CDR3 comprises 18 residues. The chain's CDR3 is CASSKRAQGMRRCETQYF. CDR3 sequence (DNA): TGTGCCAGCAGCAAACGGGCGCAGGGGATGAGGAGGTGCGAGACCCAGTACTTC.

The chain carries TRBV18 and TRBJ2-7; 9 nucleotides agree with TRBD1. The CDR3 has 15 amino acids. V lost 4 bases and J lost 4; bases outside the gene matches: 8. Germline CDR1 KGHSH, CDR2 LQKENI. The CDR3 nucleotides read TGTGCCAGCTCACACATCCGGGACAGGGTTTACGAGCAGTACTTC. It yields the protein CASSHIRDRVYEQYF.

The chain carries TRBV6-1 and TRBJ2-7; TRBD1 is a possible D gene (5 bases). In germline, CDR1 is MNHNS, CDR2 SASEGT. Trimming shortened V by 1 base and J by 3 bases, and 16 bases separated the two germline ends. This CDR3 spans 16 amino acids. The DNA for the CDR3 is TGTGCCAGCAGTGAAGTAAGGCTCGGCAGGGTCTACGAGCAGTACTTC. It yields the protein CASSEVRLGRVYEQYF.

V and J are TRBV18 and TRBJ1-3; unclear D gene. The CDR3 contains 17 residues. Deletions cut 0 bases from V and 0 bases from J, with 12 bases between. CDR1 is KGHSH, CDR2 LQKENI, per germline. The CDR3 sequence is CASSPPNIASSGNTIYF. Here the CDR3 DNA reads TGTGCCAGCTCACCACCGAACATCGCTAGCTCTGGAAACACCATATATTTT.

This chain links TRBV12-5 with TRBJ2-2; no reliable D call. Germline V gene data show CDR1 as LGHNT and CDR2 as FRNRAP. This CDR3 contains 13 residues. Deletions cut 1 base from V and 4 bases from J, with 4 bases between. CDR3 sequence: CASGLAITGELFF. CDR3 DNA sequence: TGTGCTAGTGGTTTGGCCATCACCGGGGAGCTGTTTTTT.

This clone was seen a handful of times. This sequence joins TRBV27 and TRBJ2-3; 9 nucleotides match TRBD1. Germline trimming cut 3 bases from V and 3 bases from J; bases unmatched to any gene: 1. There are 14 residues in the CDR3. Germline CDR1 reads MNHEY; CDR2 reads SMNVEV (reference sequence). CDR3 bases: TGTGCCAGCAGTTTGGACAGGGGAACAGATACGCAGTATTTT. Protein: CASSLDRGTDTQYF.

This chain joins TRBV2 and TRBJ1-1, with TRBD1 as a possible D gene (5 bases). CDR1 SNHLY and CDR2 FYNNEI come from the germline V gene. Between the trimmed V and J ends, which lost 3 bases and 0 bases, there was a span of 11 bases. This CDR3 has 15 residues. DNA of the CDR3: TGTGCCAGCAGTGACCGACAGAAGTTGAACACTGAAGCTTTCTTT. Its translation: CASSDRQKLNTEAFF. The whole variable domain, filled in from reference TRBV2 and TRBJ1-1, reads EPEVTQTPSHQVTQMGQEVILRCVPISNHLYFYWYRQILGQKVEFLVSFYNNEISEKSEIFDDQFSVERPDGSNFTLKIRSTKLEDSAMYFCASSDRQKLNTEAFFGQGTRLTVV.

This chain joins TRBV7-6 and TRBJ1-4; tentatively, D is TRBD1 (5 bases). The germline V and J ends were trimmed by 7 bases and 3 bases, with 15 bases remaining between them. The CDR3 is 15 residues long. Germline CDR1 SGHVS, CDR2 FNYEAQ. This chain's CDR3 is CASTDSGGPNEKLFF. CDR3 coding DNA: TGTGCCAGCACCGACTCCGGGGGACCTAATGAAAAACTGTTTTTT.

This chain links TRBV5-1 with TRBJ2-7; no clear D. The germline V and J ends were trimmed by 2 bases and 3 bases, with 6 bases remaining between them. The CDR3 is made up of 12 amino acids. In germline, CDR1 is SGHRS, CDR2 YFSETQ. CDR3 nucleotide sequence: TGCGCCAGCAGCTTCGGTGACTACGAGCAGTACTTC. Its protein is CASSFGDYEQYF.

This clone turned up a few times. The V call is TRBV6-2 or TRBV6-3, the J call TRBJ1-1, with 8 nucleotides matching TRBD1. There are 15 residues in the CDR3. Germline CDR1 and CDR2: MNHEY and SVGEGT. The junction had 9 bases not matched to a gene; V was cut back by 2 bases and J by 7 bases. CDR3 coding DNA: TGTGCCAGCAGTTACATTGATGCAGGGGGCGGTGAAGCTTTCTTT. As protein: CASSYIDAGGGEAFF.

The rearrangement links TRBV24-1 to TRBJ2-3, with D maybe TRBD2 (5 bases). The germline V gene encodes CDR1 KGHDR and CDR2 SFDVKD. Trimming removed 0 bases from V and 7 bases from J, with 10 bases in between. The CDR3 spans 14 residues. CDR3 sequence: CATSDLESGNTQYF. CDR3 bases: TGTGCCACCAGTGATTTGGAAAGCGGCAATACGCAGTATTTT.

V usage is TRBV6-5 and J usage is TRBJ2-5, with 8 nucleotides matching TRBD1. Unmatched junction bases numbered 5, after V lost 6 bases and J lost 5 bases. The CDR3 runs to 13 residues. Germline CDR1 is MNHEY and CDR2 is SVGAGI. The CDR3 loop reads CASRKGQEETQYF. The CDR3 DNA reads as TGTGCCAGCAGGAAGGGACAGGAGGAGACCCAGTACTTC.

The rearrangement uses TRBV30 and TRBJ1-1, with 8 bases identical to TRBD1. V shed 3 bases and J 1 base; nucleotides not matched to a gene: 1. There are 13 residues in the CDR3. CDR1 and CDR2 from the germline V gene are GTSNPN and SVGIG (reference sequence). CDR3 DNA: TGTGCCTGGAGAGGACAGGGGAACACTGAAGCTTTCTTT. Protein product: CAWRGQGNTEAFF.

The genes are TRBV29-1 and TRBJ1-1; D is uncertain. Trimming took 4 bases from V and 4 from J, leaving 16 bases between them. This CDR3 contains 14 residues. The germline CDR1 and CDR2 sequences are SQVTM and ANQGSEA. The CDR3 bases are TGCAGCGTTGGGGGTCGGGAGGGAGGCACTGAAGCTTTCTTT. Its translation: CSVGGREGGTEAFF. Combining the CDR3 with reference TRBV29-1 and TRBJ1-1 gives the whole variable domain SAVISQKPSRDICQRGTSLTIQCQVDSQVTMMFWYRQQPGQSLTLIATANQGSEATYESGFVIDKFPISRPNLTFSTLTVSNMSPEDSSIYLCSVGGREGGTEAFFGQGTRLTVV.

The chain combines TRBV24-1 with TRBJ2-1; 12 bases map to TRBD1. Trimming took 3 bases from V and 5 from J; bases not matched to a gene: 10. The CDR3 has 18 amino acids. CDR1 and CDR2 from the germline V gene are KGHDR and SFDVKD. The CDR3 coding sequence is TGTGCCACCAGTGATACCCCCGGGACAGGGGGCTTCCACAATGAGCAGTTCTTC. Translated, it gives CATSDTPGTGGFHNEQFF.

The rearrangement joins TRBV5-1 to TRBJ2-7; the D gene is possibly TRBD1 (5 bases). The CDR3 is made up of 13 amino acids. CDR1 and CDR2 (germline): SGHRS, YFSETQ. V shed 3 bases and J shed 2 bases, with 9 bases lying between them. The CDR3: CASSSTTAYEQYF. The CDR3 region has the DNA TGCGCCAGCAGCTCGACGACAGCCTACGAGCAGTACTTC. Variable domain in full (rest from reference TRBV5-1 and TRBJ2-7): KAGVTQTPRYLIKTRGQQVTLSCSPISGHRSVSWYQQTPGQGLQFLFEYFSETQRNKGNFPGRFSGRQFSNSRSEMNVSTLELGDSALYLCASSSTTAYEQYFGPGTRLTVT.

The chain couples TRBV9 to TRBJ1-5; 8 bases map to TRBD1. The ends lost 3 bases at V and 9 bases at J; junction bases unmatched: 2. This CDR3 has 12 amino acids. Germline V gene data show CDR1 as SGDLS and CDR2 as YYNGEE. The CDR3 nucleotides are TGTGCCAGCAGCGGGGGACAGGCGCCCCAGCATTTT. Amino acid sequence: CASSGGQAPQHF.

The J gene is TRBJ1-4, the V gene TRBV18, with D perhaps matching TRBD1 (6 bases). With 2 bases removed from V and 8 bases from J, the gap between germline ends came to 12 bases. CDR1 and CDR2 (germline): KGHSH, LQKENI. CDR3 size: 14 residues. CDR3 sequence (DNA): TGTGCCAGCTCACCAGCAGGGGCACCCGAAAAACTGTTTTTT. As protein: CASSPAGAPEKLFF.